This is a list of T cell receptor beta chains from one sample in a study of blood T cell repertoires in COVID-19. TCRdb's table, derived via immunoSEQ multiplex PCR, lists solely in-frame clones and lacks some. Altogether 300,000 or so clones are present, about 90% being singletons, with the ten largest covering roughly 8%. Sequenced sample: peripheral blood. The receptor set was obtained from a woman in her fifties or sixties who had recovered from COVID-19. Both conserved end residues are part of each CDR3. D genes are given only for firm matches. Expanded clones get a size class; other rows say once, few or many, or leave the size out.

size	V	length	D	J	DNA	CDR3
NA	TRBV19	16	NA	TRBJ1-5	TGTGCCAGTCGGGGGGCGCAAGGGGCTGGCAATCAGCCCCAGCATTTT	CASRGAQGAGNQPQHF
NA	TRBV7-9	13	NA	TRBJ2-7	TGTGCCAGCAGGCGAGGACAGACCTACGAGCAGTACTTC	CASRRGQTYEQYF
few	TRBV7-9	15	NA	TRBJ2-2	TGTGCCAGCAGCAAACTCGGCGGATCCACCGGGGAGCTGTTTTTT	CASSKLGGSTGELFF
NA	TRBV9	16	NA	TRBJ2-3	TGTGCCAGCAGCGCTACAGGGTCCACTGGCACAGATACGCAGTATTTT	CASSATGSTGTDTQYF
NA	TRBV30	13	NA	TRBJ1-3	TGTGCCTGGAGCACAGTCACCGGAAACACCATATATTTT	CAWSTVTGNTIYF
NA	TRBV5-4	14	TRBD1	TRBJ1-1	TGTGCCAGCAGCAAGGGACAGATGAACACTGAAGCTTTCTTT	CASSKGQMNTEAFF
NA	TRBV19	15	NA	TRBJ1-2	TGTGCCAGTAGTATCATGGACAACCGTCCGGGTGGCTACACCTTC	CASSIMDNRPGGYTF
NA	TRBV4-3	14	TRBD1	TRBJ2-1	TGCGCCAGCAGTCAGTGGACAGGGGTGGAAGAGCAGTTCTTC	CASSQWTGVEEQFF
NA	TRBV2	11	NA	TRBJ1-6	TGTGCCAGCAGGCTGGAGTCACCCCTCCACTTT	CASRLESPLHF
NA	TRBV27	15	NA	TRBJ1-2	TGTGCCAGCAGTTTATCGATGGGAGCTAACTATGGCTACACCTTC	CASSLSMGANYGYTF
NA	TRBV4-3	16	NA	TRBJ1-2	TGCGCCAGCAGCCAAGGGTCAGGGCCCCTCTCGGGCGGCTACACCTTC	CASSQGSGPLSGGYTF
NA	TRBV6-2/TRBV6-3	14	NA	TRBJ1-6	TGTGCCAGCAGTTTCTACAGGGCACCGGCACCCCTCCACTTT	CASSFYRAPAPLHF
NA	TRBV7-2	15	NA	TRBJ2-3	TGTGCCAGCAGCTTAGGTCTACCTAGCACAGATACGCAGTATTTT	CASSLGLPSTDTQYF
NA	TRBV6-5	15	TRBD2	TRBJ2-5	TGTGCCAGCAGTAACGACGCGGGGGGGCCGGAGACCCAGTACTTC	CASSNDAGGPETQYF
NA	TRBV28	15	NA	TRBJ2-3	TGTGCCAGCAGTTTAGCCCGTGATAGGGGAGATACGCAGTATTTT	CASSLARDRGDTQYF
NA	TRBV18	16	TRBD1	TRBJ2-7	TGTGCCAGCTCACCTCGCCGACAGGGGGCAGGGGACGAGCAGTACTTC	CASSPRRQGAGDEQYF
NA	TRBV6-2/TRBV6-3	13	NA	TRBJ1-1	TGTGCCAGCAGTTCAGACAGTAACACTGAAGCTTTCTTT	CASSSDSNTEAFF
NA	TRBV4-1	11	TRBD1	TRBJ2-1	TGCGCCAGTCGACAGGGTAATGAGCAGTTCTTC	CASRQGNEQFF
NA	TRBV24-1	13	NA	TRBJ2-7	TGTGCCACCAGTGCTCAGGACAGATACGAGCAGTACTTC	CATSAQDRYEQYF
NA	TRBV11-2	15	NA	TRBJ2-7	TGTGCCAGCAGCTTAGGCAGGGGAGCACAGTACGAGCAGTACTTC	CASSLGRGAQYEQYF
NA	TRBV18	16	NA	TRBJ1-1	TGTGCCAGCTCACCACTCCTTCCCTCATCGGGGACTGAAGCTTTCTTT	CASSPLLPSSGTEAFF
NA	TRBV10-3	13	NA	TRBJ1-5	TGTGCCATCAGTGCAGGGGTAAATCAGCCCCAGCATTTT	CAISAGVNQPQHF
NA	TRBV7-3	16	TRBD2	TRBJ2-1	TGTGCCAGCAGCTTAGGGACTAGCGGGTCCTACAATGAGCAGTTCTTC	CASSLGTSGSYNEQFF
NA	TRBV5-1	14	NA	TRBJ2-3	TGCGCCAGCAGCTTGCGAACAAGCACAGATACGCAGTATTTT	CASSLRTSTDTQYF
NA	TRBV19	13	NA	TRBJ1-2	TGTGCCAGTACCCGACAGGCCCTCTATGGCTACACCTTC	CASTRQALYGYTF
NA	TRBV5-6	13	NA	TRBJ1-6	TGTGCCAGCAGCTTGGAAGGAGATTCACCCCTCCACTTT	CASSLEGDSPLHF
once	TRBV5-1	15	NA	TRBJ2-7	TGCGCCAGCAGCTTGGCCGGGACACCCTCCTACGAGCAGTACTTC	CASSLAGTPSYEQYF
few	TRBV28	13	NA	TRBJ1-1	TGTGCCAGCACCCTAAAAATGAACACTGAAGCTTTCTTT	CASTLKMNTEAFF
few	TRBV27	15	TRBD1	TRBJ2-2	TGTGCCAGCAGACCCCAGGGGGTAGAAACCGGGGAGCTGTTTTTT	CASRPQGVETGELFF
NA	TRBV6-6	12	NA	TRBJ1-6	TGTGCCAGCAGTTACGAGGGTTCACCCCTCCACTTT	CASSYEGSPLHF
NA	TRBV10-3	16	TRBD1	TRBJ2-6	TGTGCCACCACGGGACAGGGCCCCTCTGGGGCCAACGTCCTGACTTTC	CATTGQGPSGANVLTF
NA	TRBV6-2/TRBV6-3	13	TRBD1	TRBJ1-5	TGTGCCAGCAGTTACGGCAAGGACAGGGTAGGACATTTT	CASSYGKDRVGHF
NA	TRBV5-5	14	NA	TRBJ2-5	TGTGCCAGCAGCCATTCCCAGATCTTAGAGACCCAGTACTTC	CASSHSQILETQYF
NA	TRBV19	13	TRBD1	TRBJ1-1	TGTGCCAGTAGTACGGACAGGGGCACTGAAGCTTTCTTT	CASSTDRGTEAFF
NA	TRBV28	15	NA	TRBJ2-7	TGTGCCAGCAGCAAGGGGCTAGTCACATCGTACGAGCAGTACTTC	CASSKGLVTSYEQYF
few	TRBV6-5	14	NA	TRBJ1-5	TGTGCCAGCAGAGGCCAGGGTGGGAATCAGCCCCAGCATTTT	CASRGQGGNQPQHF
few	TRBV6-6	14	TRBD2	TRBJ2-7	TGTGCCAGCAGTCAGACTAGCGGGAGCTACGAGCAGTACTTC	CASSQTSGSYEQYF
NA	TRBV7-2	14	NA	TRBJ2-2	TGTGCCAGCAGCTTATTAGTTAGATCCGGGGAGCTGTTTTTT	CASSLLVRSGELFF
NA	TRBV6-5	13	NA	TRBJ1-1	TGTGCCAGCACGCGTCAAGGGAGTACTGAAGCTTTCTTT	CASTRQGSTEAFF
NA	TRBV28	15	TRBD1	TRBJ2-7	TGTGCCAGCAGTACCGCACAGGGGGTGGGCTACGAGCAGTACTTC	CASSTAQGVGYEQYF
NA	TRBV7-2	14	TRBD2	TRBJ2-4	TGTGCCAGCAGCGCAAGGACTAGCGAGTCCATTCAGTACTTC	CASSARTSESIQYF
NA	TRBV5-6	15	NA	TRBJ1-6	TGTGCCAGCAGCTTGAGACAGGCTCGGGGTTCACCCCTCCACTTT	CASSLRQARGSPLHF